These 29 T cell receptor beta chains originate from one sample sequenced in a study of blood T cell repertoires in COVID-19 (dated by TCRdb to about 2020). The library was produced with the immunoSEQ multiplex PCR assay. TCRdb holds this immuneACCESS table with in-frame rearrangements only. Some clones are missing; in checked studies, unresolved V genes explain under half, and the rest has no known cause. The sample profile shows 150,000 to 200,000 clones; approximately 80% of them were found once. The ten biggest clones cover less than 4% of the sample. Sequenced material: PBMCs or T cells enriched from blood (not recorded which). The source of these receptors is a woman aged 55-75 years who had recovered from COVID-19.

This chain links TRBV7-9 with TRBJ1-4; D not resolved. The CDR3 runs to 15 residues. The V end lost 4 bases, the J end lost 0 bases, and 9 bases lay between the germline ends. Germline-derived CDR1 and CDR2 are SEHNR and FQNEAQ (reference sequence). For the CDR3, the DNA is TGTGCCAGCAGCTCGAGGCCCCCAACTAATGAAAAACTGTTTTTT. Encoded protein: CASSSRPPTNEKLFF.

This clone was found once. The chain employs TRBV30 and TRBJ1-3; 7 bases align to TRBD1. V lost 0 bases and J lost 0; bases outside the gene matches: 8. The V gene's germline CDR1 is GTSNPN and CDR2 SVGIG (reference sequence). The CDR3 has 17 amino acids. CDR3: CAWSVLGAGGSGNTIYF. CDR3 nucleotides: TGTGCCTGGAGTGTATTAGGGGCAGGGGGCTCTGGAAACACCATATATTTT.

The chain carries TRBV5-4 and TRBJ2-2; weak D call: TRBD1 (5 bases). The germline V gene has CDR1 SGHNT and CDR2 YYREEE (reference sequence). The CDR3 has 11 amino acids. V was pared by 5 bases and J by 8 bases, with 7 bases between. The CDR3 DNA reads TGTGCCAGCAGAAGGGGTGGGGAGCTGTTTTTT. Translated: CASRRGGELFF.

The chain is built from TRBV20-1 and TRBJ2-3, with a tentative D call TRBD1 (5 bases). Germline V gene lookup returns CDR1 DFQATT and CDR2 SNEGSKA (reference sequence). V shed 3 bases and J shed 6 bases, with 22 bases lying between them. The CDR3 spans 16 residues. The CDR3: CSASGAQPIRRDTQYF. CDR3 sequence (DNA): TGCAGTGCTAGTGGGGCCCAGCCAATCCGCCGGGATACGCAGTATTTT.

This clone was detected only once. The chain joins TRBV24-1 to TRBJ1-3; 7 bases match TRBD1. Germline CDR1 and CDR2: KGHDR and SFDVKD. The CDR3 consists of 15 residues. The V segment lost 3 bases and the J segment 4 bases; nucleotides outside the gene matches: 5. The CDR3 sequence is CATSDQTGEGNTIYF. The DNA of the CDR3 is TGTGCCACCAGTGATCAAACAGGGGAAGGAAACACCATATATTTT.

The chain is built from TRBV5-1 and TRBJ2-3, with D possibly matching TRBD1 (5 bases). CDR3 length: 14 residues. V was trimmed by 1 base and J by 4 bases, leaving 10 bases between them. Germline V CDR1 and CDR2: SGHRS, YFSETQ. The DNA for the CDR3 is TGCGCCAGCAGCTTGTGGCAGGGATCAGATACGCAGTATTTT. Amino acids: CASSLWQGSDTQYF. Using reference TRBV5-1 and TRBJ2-3 for the parts outside the CDR3, the full variable domain is KAGVTQTPRYLIKTRGQQVTLSCSPISGHRSVSWYQQTPGQGLQFLFEYFSETQRNKGNFPGRFSGRQFSNSRSEMNVSTLELGDSALYLCASSLWQGSDTQYFGPGTRLTVL.

J is TRBJ1-1 and V is TRBV27; D ambiguous. V was shortened by 4 bases and J by 1 base, with 16 bases between the two germline ends. The CDR3 covers 16 residues. Germline CDR1 reads MNHEY; CDR2 reads SMNVEV (reference sequence). The CDR3: CASSSDPRRENTEAFF. The CDR3 bases are TGTGCCAGCAGTTCCGACCCCCGGCGGGAGAACACTGAAGCTTTCTTT.

V and J are TRBV6-1 and TRBJ2-3, with 9 bases aligning to TRBD1. The ends lost 3 bases at V and 9 bases at J; junction bases unmatched: 4. CDR3 size: 13 residues. Germline loops: CDR1 MNHNS, CDR2 SASEGT. The chain's CDR3 is CASSDTGTGTQYF. As DNA, the CDR3 is TGTGCCAGCAGTGATACCGGGACAGGGACGCAGTATTTT.

The J gene is TRBJ1-1, the V gene TRBV6-5; a possible D gene is TRBD1 (6 bases). V was cut by 0 bases and J by 0 bases, with 8 bases left in between. Germline V gene sequence: CDR1 MNHEY, CDR2 SVGAGI. The CDR3 extends over 15 amino acids. The CDR3 nucleotides read TGTGCCAGCAGTTACTCGAGGACAGTGAACACTGAAGCTTTCTTT. Translating it yields CASSYSRTVNTEAFF.

The rearrangement joins TRBV5-1 to TRBJ2-2; 7 bases are a match to TRBD1. Germline V CDR1 and CDR2: SGHRS, YFSETQ. This CDR3 has 15 residues. With 2 bases clipped from V and 7 bases from J, the junction kept 8 bases outside the gene matches. CDR3 DNA: TGCGCCAGCAGCTTAGCCACACAGGGGTTCGGGGAGCTGTTTTTT. It translates to CASSLATQGFGELFF.

The V and J genes are TRBV12-5 and TRBJ2-1; a possible D gene is TRBD2 (5 bases). From germline, CDR1 is LGHNT and CDR2 FRNRAP. CDR3 size: 17 residues. Trimming took off 5 bases at V and 5 bases at J, with 22 bases between the two ends. The CDR3 DNA sequence: TGTGCTAGTGGTCCCGCTCCCTCTAGCTGGTCACACAATGAGCAGTTCTTC. Translation: CASGPAPSSWSHNEQFF.

This clone was detected once. The chain recombines TRBV29-1 with TRBJ2-7; 12 bases agree with TRBD1. CDR1 and CDR2 (germline): SQVTM, ANQGSEA. V lost 6 bases and J lost 6; bases outside the gene matches: 6. This CDR3 is 13 amino acids long. Here the CDR3 reads CSVLGQGAAEQYF. The CDR3 nucleotides are TGCAGCGTCCTGGGACAGGGGGCCGCCGAGCAGTACTTC.

A word on this clone: The same CDR3 arises from other DNA sequences in this sample as well. This sequence joins TRBV5-1 and TRBJ1-4, with 8 bases matching TRBD1. Germline V gene lookup returns CDR1 SGHRS and CDR2 YFSETQ. Unmatched junction bases numbered 3, after V lost 0 bases and J lost 8 bases. The CDR3 length is 14 residues. CDR3 residues: CASSLGTGNEKLFF. In DNA, the CDR3 is TGCGCCAGCAGCTTGGGGACAGGGAACGAAAAACTGTTTTTT.

The chain combines TRBV23-1 with TRBJ1-1, with D uncertain. TRBV23-1 is flagged as an ORF with uncertain function. The CDR3 has 14 amino acids. Deletions cut 4 bases from V and 4 bases from J, with 13 bases between. CDR3 bases: TGCGCCAGCAGTCGGGCCGGGGAGGCCACTGAAGCTTTCTTT. It yields the protein CASSRAGEATEAFF.

The chain is built from TRBV25-1 and TRBJ1-1; TRBD1 aligns across 7 bases. Germline loops: CDR1 MGHDK, CDR2 SYGVNS. This CDR3 region has 14 residues. V gave up 5 bases and J gave up 6 bases; unmatched junction bases: 9. CDR3 in amino acids: CASSPQTGESEAFF. As DNA, the CDR3 is TGTGCCAGCAGTCCTCAAACAGGGGAGTCTGAAGCTTTCTTT.

This clone was recorded a few times. The V gene is TRBV5-4, the J gene TRBJ1-2, with 9 bases matching TRBD1. Germline assignment: CDR1 SGHNT and CDR2 YYREEE (reference sequence). The CDR3 extends over 15 amino acids. Losses at the gene ends were 4 bases for V and 6 bases for J; bases not matched to a gene: 10. This CDR3 reads CASSPQGAWVDGYTF. CDR3 in DNA: TGTGCCAGCAGCCCACAGGGGGCGTGGGTTGATGGCTACACCTTC.

The rearrangement uses TRBV3-1 (or the pseudogene TRBV3-2) and TRBJ2-3; D is unclear. Germline V gives CDR1 LGHDT, CDR2 YNNKEL (reference sequence). CDR3 length: 12 amino acids. Trimming removed 2 bases from V and 6 bases from J, with 6 bases in between. The CDR3 here is CASSQISDTQYF. In DNA form, the CDR3 reads TGTGCCAGCAGCCAAATATCCGATACGCAGTATTTT.

The chain joins TRBV18 to TRBJ1-2, with a weak D call TRBD1 (6 bases). CDR1 is KGHSH, CDR2 LQKENI, per germline. Deletions cut 5 bases from V and 1 base from J, with 14 bases between. The CDR3 runs 15 residues. CDR3 residues: CASSSTTGHNYGYTF. The CDR3 DNA reads as TGTGCCAGCTCATCGACGACAGGCCATAACTATGGCTACACCTTC.

The chain joins TRBV19 to TRBJ2-1; 8 positions agree with TRBD2. V lost 5 bases, J lost 6 bases, and 12 bases stayed unmatched. The CDR3 extends over 16 amino acids. CDR1 is LNHDA and CDR2 is SQIVND in the germline V gene (reference sequence). CDR3 region: CASSQPFGGAINEQFF. DNA of the CDR3: TGTGCCAGTAGTCAACCCTTCGGGGGGGCGATCAATGAGCAGTTCTTC.

The chain recombines TRBV11-2 with TRBJ2-1; 9 nucleotides align to TRBD1. The ends lost 0 bases at V and 5 bases at J; junction bases unmatched: 8. The CDR3 loop spans 17 amino acids. In germline, CDR1 is SGHAT, CDR2 FQNNGV. The CDR3 region is CASSLDAWDRVNNEQFF. The CDR3 nucleotides are TGTGCCAGCAGCTTAGATGCCTGGGACAGGGTGAACAATGAGCAGTTCTTC.

There are a few counts of this clone. J is TRBJ1-1 and V is TRBV3-1 (or the pseudogene TRBV3-2); no reliable D call. The CDR3 consists of 14 residues. With 0 bases removed from V and 6 bases from J, the gap between germline ends came to 11 bases. Germline V CDR1 and CDR2: LGHDT, YNNKEL (reference sequence). The CDR3 bases are TGTGCCAGCAGCCAAGAGACCGGGGTTTCTGAAGCTTTCTTT. This gives the protein CASSQETGVSEAFF.

This rearrangement joins TRBV4-1 to TRBJ2-3; 7 bases match TRBD2. The CDR3 runs 15 residues. CDR1 and CDR2 from the germline V gene are MGHRA and YSYEKL. The trim removed 1 base at V and 1 base at J, leaving 2 bases unmatched. CDR3 in amino acids: CASSQVAGGTDTQYF. CDR3 bases: TGCGCCAGCAGCCAAGTGGCGGGGGGCACAGATACGCAGTATTTT.

A note on this clone: Within the sample, other DNA sequences also encode this same CDR3. CDR3 coding DNA: TGCGCCAGCAGCTTGGCCGGCCAGGGGGGATATGGCTACACCTTC. As protein: CASSLAGQGGYGYTF. The chain combines TRBV5-1 with TRBJ1-2; 7 bases match TRBD1. This CDR3 region has 15 residues. CDR1 is SGHRS and CDR2 is YFSETQ in the germline V gene. Trimming took 0 bases from V and 5 from J; bases not matched to a gene: 7.

This chain connects TRBV19 to TRBJ2-1; TRBD2 agrees at 15 bases. There are 18 residues in the CDR3. V trimming: 4 bases; J trimming: 0 bases; junction bases outside the gene matches: 4. Germline V CDR1 and CDR2: LNHDA, SQIVND (reference sequence). CDR3 in DNA: TGTGCCAGTAGTACATGGACTAGCGGGGGGGCCTCCTACAATGAGCAGTTCTTC. Its translation: CASSTWTSGGASYNEQFF.

J is TRBJ1-2 and V is TRBV19; D remains ambiguous. With 5 bases removed from V and 3 bases from J, the gap between germline ends came to 22 bases. This CDR3 is built from 17 residues. Germline V CDR1 and CDR2: LNHDA, SQIVND (reference sequence). CDR3 loop: CASSARVPFRGDYGYTF. For the CDR3, the DNA is TGTGCCAGTAGTGCTCGGGTTCCCTTTCGGGGAGACTATGGCTACACCTTC.

V usage is TRBV3-1 (or the pseudogene TRBV3-2) and J usage is TRBJ1-1; D is ambiguous. Between the trimmed V and J ends, which lost 1 base and 1 base, there was a span of 10 bases. Germline loops: CDR1 LGHDT, CDR2 YNNKEL (reference sequence). The CDR3 spans 15 residues. CDR3 bases: TGTGCCAGCAGCCAAGGGCGCCGGGAGAACACTGAAGCTTTCTTT. Protein sequence: CASSQGRRENTEAFF.

The genes are TRBV28 and TRBJ1-5; perhaps TRBD1 as D (6 bases). This CDR3 is built from 13 residues. Germline V gene sequence: CDR1 MDHEN, CDR2 SYDVKM. V was shortened by 5 bases and J by 6 bases, with 11 bases between the two germline ends. CDR3 sequence (DNA): TGTGCCAGCAGTCCAGGACAGACTCAGCCCCAGCATTTT. This sequence encodes CASSPGQTQPQHF.

The rearrangement joins TRBV19 to TRBJ2-5; 14 positions agree with TRBD2. From germline, CDR1 is LNHDA and CDR2 SQIVND (reference sequence). Trimming took 6 bases from V and 5 from J; bases not matched to a gene: 11. This CDR3 region has 17 residues. Here the CDR3 reads CASRGLAGAGRFETQYF. The DNA for the CDR3 is TGTGCCAGTAGGGGACTAGCGGGGGCCGGGAGGTTCGAGACCCAGTACTTC.

The rearrangement uses TRBV12-5 and TRBJ1-2; D is unclear. The CDR3 has 13 residues. CDR1 and CDR2 (germline): LGHNT, FRNRAP. Trimming took off 0 bases at V and 1 base at J, with 3 bases between the two ends. CDR3 loop: CASGLVYNYGYTF. For the CDR3, the DNA is TGTGCTAGTGGTTTGGTCTATAACTATGGCTACACCTTC.